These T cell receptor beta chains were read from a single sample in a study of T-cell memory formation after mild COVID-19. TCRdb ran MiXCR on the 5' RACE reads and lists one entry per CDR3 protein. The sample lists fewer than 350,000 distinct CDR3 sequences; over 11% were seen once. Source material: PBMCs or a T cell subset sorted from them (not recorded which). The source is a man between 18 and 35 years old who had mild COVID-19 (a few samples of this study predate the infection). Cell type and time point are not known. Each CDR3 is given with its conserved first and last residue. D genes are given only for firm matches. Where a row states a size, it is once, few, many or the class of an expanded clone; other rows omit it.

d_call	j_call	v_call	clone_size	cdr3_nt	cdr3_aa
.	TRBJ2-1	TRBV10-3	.	TGTGCCACCGTCTATTCGTCCATTTACAATGAGCAGTTCTTC	CATVYSSIYNEQFF
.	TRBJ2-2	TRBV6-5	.	TGTGCCAGCAGTCGGACCCCCGGGGCCGGGGAGCTGTTTTTT	CASSRTPGAGELFF
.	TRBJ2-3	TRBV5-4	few	TGTGCCAGCAGCAACGGGGGTGCGACAGATACGCAGTATTTT	CASSNGGATDTQYF
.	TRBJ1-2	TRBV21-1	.	TGTGCCAGCAGCCGTAGCGGGAGAACATCGCGGGGCTACACCTTC	CASSRSGRTSRGYTF
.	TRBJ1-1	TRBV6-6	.	TGTGCCAGCGCCGGGGGCAGCTTCACTGAAGCTTTCTTT	CASAGGSFTEAFF
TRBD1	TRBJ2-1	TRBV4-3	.	TGCGCCAGCAGCCAAAGAGGACAGGGGTACAATGAGCAGTTCTTC	CASSQRGQGYNEQFF
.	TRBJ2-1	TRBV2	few	TGTGCCAGCAGTGAAGTATTGACAATCTACAATGAGCAGTTCTTC	CASSEVLTIYNEQFF
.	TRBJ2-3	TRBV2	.	TGTGCCAGCATTGTGGGCGGGGTCACAGATACGCAGTATTTT	CASIVGGVTDTQYF
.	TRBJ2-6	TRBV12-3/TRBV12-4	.	TGTGCCAGCAGTCGGACGGACTCTGGGGCCAACGTCCTGACTTTC	CASSRTDSGANVLTF
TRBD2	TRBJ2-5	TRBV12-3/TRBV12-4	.	TGTGCCAGCAGTCCCTTTGCCGGGGGGGGGGAGACCCAGTACTTC	CASSPFAGGGETQYF
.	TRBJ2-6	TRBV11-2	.	TGTGCCAGCAGCGCCGGGGTCCAGACGAGGGCTGGGGCCAACGTCCTGACTTTC	CASSAGVQTRAGANVLTF
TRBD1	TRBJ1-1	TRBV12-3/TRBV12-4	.	TGTGCCAGCAGTCCACGGGGGACAGGGGGCGTTTTAACTGAAGCTTTCTTT	CASSPRGTGGVLTEAFF
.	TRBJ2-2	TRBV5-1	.	TGCGCCAGCAGCTTGGCGGAGATGGGGAGCACCGGGGAGCTGTTTTTT	CASSLAEMGSTGELFF
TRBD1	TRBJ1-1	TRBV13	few	TGTGCCAGCAGCTGGACAGGGTCTGAAGCTTTCTTT	CASSWTGSEAFF
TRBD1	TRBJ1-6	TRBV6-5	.	TGTGCCAGCAGTTATCCCCGCGACAGGGTTAATTCACCCCTCCACTTT	CASSYPRDRVNSPLHF